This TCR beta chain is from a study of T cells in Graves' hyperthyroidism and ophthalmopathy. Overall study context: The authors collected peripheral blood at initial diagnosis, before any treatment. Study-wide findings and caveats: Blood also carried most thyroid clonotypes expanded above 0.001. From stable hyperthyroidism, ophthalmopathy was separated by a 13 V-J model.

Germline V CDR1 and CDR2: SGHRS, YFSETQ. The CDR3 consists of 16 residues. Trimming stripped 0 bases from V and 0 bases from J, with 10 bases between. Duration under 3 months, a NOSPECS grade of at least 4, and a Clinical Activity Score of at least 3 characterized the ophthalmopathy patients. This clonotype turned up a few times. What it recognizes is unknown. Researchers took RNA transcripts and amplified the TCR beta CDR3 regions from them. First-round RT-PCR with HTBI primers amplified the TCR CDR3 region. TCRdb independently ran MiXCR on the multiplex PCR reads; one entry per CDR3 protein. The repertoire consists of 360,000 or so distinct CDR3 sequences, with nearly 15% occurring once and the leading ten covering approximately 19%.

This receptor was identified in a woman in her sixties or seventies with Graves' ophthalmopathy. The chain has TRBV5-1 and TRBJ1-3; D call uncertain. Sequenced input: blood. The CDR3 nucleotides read TGCGCCAGCAGCTTGGGTAGAACCTACTCTGGAAACACCATATATTTT. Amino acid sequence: CASSLGRTYSGNTIYF.